This TCR beta chain originates from a study of early T cells in non-severe SARS-CoV-2 infection. About the study: RNA in bulk from unsorted whole blood was sequenced, and chains were unpaired.

General observations from the study: Anti-spike CD8 specificities were favored by VDJdb matching, whose results missed private and CD4 specificities.

Researchers attached unique molecular identifiers to individual cDNA molecules. Each CDR3 protein gets one entry after TCRdb re-called the 5' RACE reads with MiXCR. The profile covers fewer than 60,000 distinct CDR3 sequences, with less than 10% appearing a single time and roughly 5.5% taken by the ten largest. This clonotype was seen ten or more times. Its antigen is still unknown. The input for sequencing was whole blood, taken at baseline. The sequence was obtained from an adult who was a healthcare worker with PCR-confirmed SARS-CoV-2 infection or an uninfected control (not recorded which).

CDR3 DNA sequence: TGTGCCAGCAGCTCCGACCGTCCCGGGGAGCTGTTTTTT. Protein product: CASSSDRPGELFF. V gene TRBV11-2 combines with J gene TRBJ2-2; the D is unclear. This CDR3 has 13 amino acids. Germline V CDR1 and CDR2: SGHAT, FQNNGV. The V end lost 4 bases, the J end lost 6 bases, and 9 bases lay between the germline ends.